This TCR beta chain is from a study of blood T cell repertoires in COVID-19. Whole-study context: COVID-19 samples collected from the United States, Italy and Spain covered acute and convalescent phases. T cells, B-cell-depleted T cells, or PBMCs provided the cDNA or gDNA that served as material.

As processed by the authors: Counts of nucleated cells, estimated from reference gene primer amplification, were obtained. Profiling relied on immunoSEQ multiplex PCR, and the TCRdb table lists in-frame clones only, not all of them. V and J calls and clone size come straight from that table; D and trimming were deduced from the DNA. The sample has approximately 280,000 clones, about 89% seen once. V gave up 1 base and J gave up 3 bases; unmatched junction bases: 3. The CDR3 has 15 residues. In germline, CDR1 is SGHRS, CDR2 YFSETQ. The chain recombines TRBV5-1 with TRBJ1-1, with 10 bases identical to TRBD1. The source is a man aged 35 to 55 with acute or convalescent COVID-19. Sample: peripheral blood. The CDR3 loop is CASSLFGTGDTEAFF. CDR3 sequence (DNA): TGCGCCAGCAGCTTGTTCGGGACAGGGGACACTGAAGCTTTCTTT.